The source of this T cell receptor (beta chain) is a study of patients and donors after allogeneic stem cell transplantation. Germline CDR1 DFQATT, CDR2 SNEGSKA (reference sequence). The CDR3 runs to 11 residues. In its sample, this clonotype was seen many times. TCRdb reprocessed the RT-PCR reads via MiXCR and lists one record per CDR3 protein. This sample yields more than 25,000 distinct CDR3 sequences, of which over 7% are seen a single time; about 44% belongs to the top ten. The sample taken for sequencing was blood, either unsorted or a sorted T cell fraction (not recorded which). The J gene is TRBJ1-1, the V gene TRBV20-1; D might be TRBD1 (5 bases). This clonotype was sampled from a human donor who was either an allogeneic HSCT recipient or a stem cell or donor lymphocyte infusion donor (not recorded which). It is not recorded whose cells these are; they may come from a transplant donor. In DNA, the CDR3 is TGCAGGACAGAACTGAACACTGAAGCTTTCTTT. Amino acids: CRTELNTEAFF.